This T cell receptor (beta chain) stems from a study of blood T cell repertoires in COVID-19. Germline CDR1 and CDR2: SGHAT and FQNNGV. The CDR3 contains 15 residues. V was shortened by 3 bases and J by 5 bases, with 16 bases between the two germline ends. In the source study's methods: Amplification from reference gene primers served as the basis for estimated nucleated cell counts. Assay used: immunoSEQ multiplex PCR; TCRdb lists only in-frame clones, some missing. The V and J calls and clone size are taken from that table; D and trimming were inferred from the DNA. The repertoire includes over 85,000 clones, around 75% of them detected once, and approximately 25% sits in the top ten.

Material for sequencing was peripheral blood. This sequence joins TRBV11-2 and TRBJ2-5, with D possibly TRBD2 on 5 matching bases. The sequence derives from a man aged 70 or older with acute or convalescent COVID-19. The CDR3 DNA reads as TGTGCCAGCAGCTTGGGCAGAAACCAGCGGGAGACCCAGTACTTC. Its protein product is CASSLGRNQRETQYF. The full variable domain, rest sourced from reference TRBV11-2 and TRBJ2-5, is EAGVAQSPRYKIIEKRQSVAFWCNPISGHATLYWYQQILGQGPKLLIQFQNNGVVDDSQLPKDRFSAERLKGVDSTLKIQPAKLEDSAVYLCASSLGRNQRETQYFGPGTRLLVL.